A single sample gave rise to the 27 T cell receptor beta chains below, sequenced in a study of shared clonotypes between healthy human individuals. Data came from immunoSEQ multiplex PCR; TCRdb stores just in-frame clones and leaves some out. The table includes approximately 2,200,000 clones, about 92% detected once. Terminally differentiated effector memory CD45RA+ cells were left out of the naive CD8 fraction, which was CD45RO-negative and positively selected for CCR7. Sequenced sample: naive CD8+ T cells from PBMCs. Receptors were obtained from a young man in good health. Some clones in this sample may be carry-over from other donors' samples.

The chain links TRBV7-8 to TRBJ2-4; 7 bases map to TRBD1. This CDR3 is built from 14 residues. Germline CDR1 SGHVS, CDR2 FQNEAQ. V lost 5 bases to trimming and J lost 6 bases; unmatched junction nucleotides: 7. CDR3 loop: CASSDRGGGNIQYF. In DNA, the CDR3 is TGTGCCAGCAGCGACCGAGGGGGCGGAAACATTCAGTACTTC.

CDR3 region: CASSRRLAYNEQFF. The DNA for the CDR3 is TGTGCCAGCAGTCGGCGACTAGCATACAATGAGCAGTTCTTC. The rearrangement joins TRBV28 to TRBJ2-1, with 7 bases matching TRBD2. CDR1 and CDR2 from the germline V gene are MDHEN and SYDVKM. Germline trimming cut 5 bases from V and 4 bases from J; bases unmatched to any gene: 5. The CDR3 has 14 amino acids.

The DNA for the CDR3 is TGCGCCAGCAGCCAAGATCTGGTGGCGGCTATCCAGCAGTACTTC. It specifies CASSQDLVAAIQQYF. This chain connects TRBV4-1 to TRBJ2-7, with unresolved D. This CDR3 comprises 15 residues. Per germline, CDR1 MGHRA and CDR2 YSYEKL. Trimming removed 0 bases from V and 8 bases from J, with 17 bases in between.

A remark on this clone: The sample has other DNA sequences that encode this CDR3 too. This chain uses TRBV7-9 with TRBJ2-7; D call uncertain. V was cut by 2 bases and J by 1 base, with 6 bases left in between. CDR1 and CDR2 (germline): SEHNR, FQNEAQ (reference sequence). CDR3 length: 13 residues. This CDR3 reads CASSLPLSYEQYF. CDR3 DNA sequence: TGTGCCAGCAGCTTACCACTTTCCTACGAGCAGTACTTC. The full variable domain, in which reference TRBV7-9 and TRBJ2-7 provide the parts outside the CDR3, is DTGVSQNPRHKITKRGQNVTFRCDPISEHNRLYWYRQTLGQGPEFLTYFQNEAQLEKSRLLSDRFSAERPKGSFSTLEIQRTEQGDSAMYLCASSLPLSYEQYFGPGTRLTVT.

V gene TRBV27 combines with J gene TRBJ2-7; 9 bases map to TRBD1. This CDR3 has 14 amino acids. Losses at the gene ends were 3 bases for V and 4 bases for J; bases not matched to a gene: 4. Germline CDR1 is MNHEY and CDR2 is SMNVEV (reference sequence). This CDR3 reads CASSFTGGGYEQYF. CDR3 nucleotide sequence: TGTGCCAGCAGTTTTACAGGGGGCGGGTACGAGCAGTACTTC.

The gene calls are TRBV5-1 and TRBJ2-7, with a possible D match to TRBD1 (5 bases). Germline-derived CDR1 and CDR2 are SGHRS and YFSETQ. V was clipped by 6 bases and J by 0 bases, with 13 bases between them. This CDR3 contains 14 residues. Here the CDR3 reads CASNPGSSSYEQYF. In DNA form, the CDR3 reads TGCGCCAGCAACCCAGGGTCGAGCTCCTACGAGCAGTACTTC.

In the case of this clone: Other nucleotide sequences in the sample specify the same CDR3. The V and J genes are TRBV7-9 and TRBJ2-3, with D possibly called TRBD1 or TRBD2 (5 bases each). V dropped 5 bases and J dropped 0 bases, with 6 bases sitting between them. The CDR3 is 13 residues long. Germline CDR1 is SEHNR and CDR2 is FQNEAQ (reference sequence). The CDR3 nucleotides read TGTGCCAGCAGCGGGACCAGCACAGATACGCAGTATTTT. It translates to CASSGTSTDTQYF.

The CDR3 here is CACGLAGGPGEQFF. The CDR3 bases are TGCGCCTGTGGTCTAGCGGGAGGGCCGGGTGAGCAGTTCTTC. The V gene is TRBV4-1, the J gene TRBJ2-1; 12 bases align to TRBD2. The germline V gene encodes CDR1 MGHRA and CDR2 YSYEKL. The CDR3 sequence is 14 residues long. V was pared by 11 bases and J by 9 bases, with 11 bases of the junction left unmatched.

This chain joins TRBV7-2 and TRBJ2-5; D is possibly TRBD2 (6 bases). Germline-derived CDR1 and CDR2 are SGHTA and FQGNSA. The CDR3 is 16 amino acids. Trimming removed 1 base from V and 2 bases from J, with 14 bases in between. CDR3 residues: CASSLVGLRMQETQYF. CDR3 nucleotides: TGTGCCAGCAGCTTAGTAGGACTAAGGATGCAAGAGACCCAGTACTTC. The whole variable domain, remainder taken from reference TRBV7-2 and TRBJ2-5, is GAGVSQSPSNKVTEKGKDVELRCDPISGHTALYWYRQSLGQGLEFLIYFQGNSAPDKSGLPSDRFSAERTGGSVSTLTIQRTQQEDSAVYLCASSLVGLRMQETQYFGPGTRLLVL.

About this clone itself: The sample has other DNA sequences that encode this CDR3 too. V is TRBV11-2 and J is TRBJ2-1; D gene ambiguous. CDR1 and CDR2 from the germline V gene are SGHAT and FQNNGV. The germline V and J ends were trimmed by 2 bases and 3 bases, with 2 bases remaining between them. The CDR3 spans 12 residues. The DNA for the CDR3 is TGTGCCAGCAGCTTAAGCTACAATGAGCAGTTCTTC. Translating it yields CASSLSYNEQFF.

CDR3 region: CASSLNRVGAYEQYF. Written as DNA, the CDR3 is TGTGCCAGCAGTTTAAACAGGGTTGGGGCCTACGAGCAGTACTTC. V usage is TRBV6-1 and J usage is TRBJ2-7; TRBD1 might be the D (6 bases). Trimming cost V 5 bases and J 2 bases, with 16 bases left between them. Germline lookup yields CDR1 MNHNS and CDR2 SASEGT. The CDR3 runs 15 residues.

The chain uses TRBV25-1 and TRBJ1-1, with 11 bases fitting TRBD1. Germline values: CDR1 MGHDK, CDR2 SYGVNS. With V trimmed by 7 bases and J by 0 bases, 4 bases remained unmatched. There are 15 residues in the CDR3. CDR3 sequence (DNA): TGTGCCAGCATGAGGACAGGGGGCTTGAACACTGAAGCTTTCTTT. This gives the protein CASMRTGGLNTEAFF.

The J gene is TRBJ2-4, the V gene TRBV4-1; D might be TRBD1 or TRBD2, each matching 6 bases. CDR1 is MGHRA, CDR2 YSYEKL, per germline. This CDR3 comprises 19 residues. V gave up 0 bases and J gave up 0 bases, with 18 bases separating them. Here the CDR3 DNA reads TGCGCCAGCAGCCAAGAAGGCACGGGGGCCGTGCTAGCCAAAAACATTCAGTACTTC. Translated, it gives CASSQEGTGAVLAKNIQYF.

This clone was seen once. This chain links TRBV6-1 with TRBJ1-1; D is perhaps TRBD1 (6 bases). This CDR3 region has 13 residues. Germline lookup yields CDR1 MNHNS and CDR2 SASEGT. The V and J ends lost 4 bases and 6 bases respectively, with 12 bases between them. CDR3 in amino acids: CASSGTGWAEAFF. The CDR3, as DNA: TGTGCCAGCAGTGGAACAGGGTGGGCTGAAGCTTTCTTT.

The chain employs TRBV23-1 and TRBJ1-4; TRBD1 agrees at 9 bases. TRBV23-1 is recorded as an ORF, its role being uncertain. There are 19 residues in the CDR3. After removal of 4 bases from V and 5 bases from J, the junction contained 17 bases not matched to a gene. The CDR3 region has the DNA TGCGCCAGCAGTCTACACCGCGGGACAGGGACTTCCGGAAATGAAAAACTGTTTTTT. This translates into CASSLHRGTGTSGNEKLFF.

V and J are TRBV19 and TRBJ1-2; D is uncertain. The CDR3 spans 14 residues. V lost 4 bases to trimming and J lost 2 bases, with 11 bases between them. Per germline, CDR1 LNHDA and CDR2 SQIVND (reference sequence). CDR3 region: CASSTRHLNYGYTF. The CDR3, as DNA: TGTGCCAGTAGTACCCGACACCTCAACTATGGCTACACCTTC.

In this sample, this clone turned up a few times. V gene TRBV5-4 combines with J gene TRBJ1-1; D possibly corresponds to TRBD1 (6 bases). The CDR3 sequence is 15 residues long. CDR1 is SGHNT and CDR2 is YYREEE in the germline V gene (reference sequence). V was clipped by 2 bases and J by 3 bases, with 14 bases between them. CDR3 DNA: TGTGCCAGCAGCTTTGGGAGGGACATCGACACTGAAGCTTTCTTT. Translating it yields CASSFGRDIDTEAFF.

This clone has a single count. The chain carries TRBV27 and TRBJ2-7; TRBD1 matches 9 bases. The V and J ends lost 6 bases and 2 bases, in that order; junction bases with no gene match: 5. Germline values: CDR1 MNHEY, CDR2 SMNVEV (reference sequence). This CDR3 is built from 14 residues. The CDR3 coding sequence is TGTGCCAGCAGGGACAGGGGACACCCCTACGAGCAGTACTTC. It translates to CASRDRGHPYEQYF.

CDR3 DNA sequence: TGTGCCAGCAGTTTATTCCCCACGCGCACAGATACGCAGTATTTT. This encodes CASSLFPTRTDTQYF. The gene calls are TRBV28 and TRBJ2-3; D remains ambiguous. The CDR3 length is 15 residues. Germline V gene lookup returns CDR1 MDHEN and CDR2 SYDVKM. V lost 1 base to trimming and J lost 1 base, with 9 bases between them.

The chain has TRBV18 and TRBJ1-1; D not certain. The CDR3 totals 15 residues. V gave up 6 bases and J gave up 1 base, with 15 bases separating them. Germline values: CDR1 KGHSH, CDR2 LQKENI. This CDR3 reads CASSPTVPRNTEAFF. The CDR3 DNA follows: TGTGCCAGCTCCCCCACCGTTCCCCGGAACACTGAAGCTTTCTTT.

J is TRBJ1-2 and V is TRBV6-5; no clear D. The CDR3 runs 15 residues. Trimming took off 5 bases at V and 3 bases at J, with 16 bases between the two ends. In germline, CDR1 is MNHEY, CDR2 SVGAGI. This CDR3 reads CASSIEISGYYGYTF. The DNA for the CDR3 is TGTGCCAGCAGTATTGAGATTAGCGGCTACTATGGCTACACCTTC.

The chain carries TRBV5-4 and TRBJ1-3; 10 positions agree with TRBD1. Germline V gene data show CDR1 as SGHNT and CDR2 as YYREEE (reference sequence). This CDR3 contains 15 residues. V shed 4 bases, J shed 4 bases, and the junction held 5 bases outside the gene matches. CDR3: CASSDDRGLGNTIYF. The CDR3 DNA follows: TGTGCCAGCAGCGACGACAGGGGGCTGGGAAACACCATATATTTT.

The chain recombines TRBV10-3 with TRBJ2-1; 7 nucleotides agree with TRBD2. CDR1 is ENHRY and CDR2 is SYGVKD in the germline V gene. Trimming cost V 3 bases and J 8 bases; bases outside gene matches: 16. The CDR3 extends over 17 amino acids. The CDR3 DNA is TGTGCCATCAGTGACCGAGGGAGGGTAGGAATTTGGGATGAGCAGTTCTTC. This gives the protein CAISDRGRVGIWDEQFF.

The chain joins TRBV29-1 to TRBJ2-6, with D perhaps TRBD2 (6 bases). Germline lookup yields CDR1 SQVTM and CDR2 ANQGSEA. Trimming removed 3 bases from V and 2 bases from J, with 11 bases in between. CDR3 length: 15 residues. The CDR3 DNA sequence: TGCAGCGTTGACTTTTCGGGGGCTGGGGCCAACGTCCTGACTTTC. It codes for CSVDFSGAGANVLTF.

The V and J genes are TRBV28 and TRBJ2-6; D gene ambiguous. The CDR3 has 15 residues. The V end lost 7 bases, the J end lost 0 bases, and 10 bases lay between the germline ends. The germline gives CDR1 MDHEN, CDR2 SYDVKM. Here the CDR3 reads CASTGFRSGANVLTF. Written as DNA, the CDR3 is TGTGCCAGCACGGGCTTCCGCTCTGGGGCCAACGTCCTGACTTTC. Drawing the rest from reference TRBV28 and TRBJ2-6, the complete variable domain is DVKVTQSSRYLVKRTGEKVFLECVQDMDHENMFWYRQDPGLGLRLIYFSYDVKMKEKGDIPEGYSVSREKKERFSLILESASTNQTSMYLCASTGFRSGANVLTFGAGSRLTVL.

The chain joins TRBV27 to TRBJ1-1, with TRBD1 as a possible D gene (6 bases). This CDR3 region has 15 residues. V was trimmed by 3 bases and J by 2 bases, leaving 13 bases between them. CDR1 is MNHEY, CDR2 SMNVEV, per germline (reference sequence). The CDR3, as DNA: TGTGCCAGCAGTTTTATGGGGACAAGTAACACTGAAGCTTTCTTT. The encoded protein is CASSFMGTSNTEAFF.

Details on this clone: The sample holds other DNA sequences that translate to the same CDR3. V is TRBV9 and J is TRBJ1-1; D ambiguous. Trimming shortened V by 0 bases and J by 2 bases, and 8 bases separated the two germline ends. The CDR3 loop spans 14 amino acids. Germline V gives CDR1 SGDLS, CDR2 YYNGEE. The CDR3: CASSVGEGNTEAFF. The DNA for the CDR3 is TGTGCCAGCAGCGTAGGAGAGGGAAACACTGAAGCTTTCTTT. Full variable domain (missing parts from reference TRBV9 and TRBJ1-1): DSGVTQTPKHLITATGQRVTLRCSPRSGDLSVYWYQQSLDQGLQFLIQYYNGEERAKGNILERFSAQQFPDLHSELNLSSLELGDSALYFCASSVGEGNTEAFFGQGTRLTVV.